Listed below are T cell receptor beta chains from one sample, sequenced in a study of early T cells in non-severe SARS-CoV-2 infection. TCRdb fed the 5' RACE reads into MiXCR, producing one record per CDR3 protein. The table includes tens of thousands of distinct CDR3 sequences, approximately 12% detected once. What was sequenced was whole blood. These receptors were collected from an adult who was a healthcare worker with PCR-confirmed SARS-CoV-2 infection or an uninfected control (not recorded which). CDR3s include the opening cysteine and the closing phenylalanine or tryptophan. Each record gives: D gene, J gene, clone size, V gene, CDR3 DNA, CDR3 protein. The D gene is left open where the match is weak. Size tells how often a clone was seen (once, few, many) or the class of an expanded clone, and some rows leave it out.

>-|TRBJ1-2|-|TRBV5-5
TGTGCCAGCACCATGGGGCCGGGACATCACTATGGCTACACCTTC
CASTMGPGHHYGYTF
>-|TRBJ2-1|few|TRBV5-1
TGCGCCAGCAGCTTGGGGTCTAGCAGCAATGAGCAGTTCTTC
CASSLGSSSNEQFF
>TRBD2|TRBJ2-1|-|TRBV12-3/TRBV12-4
TGTGCCAGCAGGACTAGCGGGGGGTACAATGAGCAGTTCTTC
CASRTSGGYNEQFF
>-|TRBJ1-5|-|TRBV12-3/TRBV12-4
TGTGCCAGCAGATCCGCCCTACAGGCCAATCAGCCCCAGCATTTT
CASRSALQANQPQHF
>-|TRBJ2-7|few|TRBV20-1
TGCAGTGCTTGGGGGGCGAACGAGCAGTACTTC
CSAWGANEQYF
>-|TRBJ2-7|many|TRBV6-5
TGTGCCAGCAGTTACTCGATGAGTGGTCTCTCCTACGAGCAGTACTTC
CASSYSMSGLSYEQYF
>TRBD2|TRBJ2-3|many|TRBV12-3/TRBV12-4
TGTGCCAGCAGTTTAGGTCCTAGCGGGAAAGGGAATACGCAGTATTTT
CASSLGPSGKGNTQYF
>-|TRBJ1-1|-|TRBV6-5
TGTGCCAGCAACCTCCGAAGGGGAGGGACTGAAGCTTTCTTT
CASNLRRGGTEAFF
>-|TRBJ1-5|many|TRBV6-1
TGTGCCAGCAGTGAATTGGACAGTAATCAGCCCCAGCATTTT
CASSELDSNQPQHF
>-|TRBJ1-6|-|TRBV28
TGTGCCAGCAGTTCCCAGGGCTCCGCCTCACCCCTCCACTTT
CASSSQGSASPLHF
>TRBD2|TRBJ2-1|few|TRBV19
TGTGCGGCGGCGGGAGGGGTTTACAATGAGCAGTTCTTC
CAAAGGVYNEQFF
>-|TRBJ2-6|many|TRBV19
TGTGCCAGTACGATGACAAGTTCTGGGGCCAACGTCCTGACTTTC
CASTMTSSGANVLTF
>-|TRBJ2-5|many|TRBV20-1
TGCAGTGCTTACAATCATCAGCCGGGGCAAGAGACCCAGTACTTC
CSAYNHQPGQETQYF
>-|TRBJ2-1|few|TRBV20-1
TGCAGTGCCCCTGCGGGGTTTAAAAATGAGCAGTTCTTC
CSAPAGFKNEQFF
>-|TRBJ2-7|-|TRBV12-3/TRBV12-4
TGTGCCAGCAGTTTAGCGGACGGATACTACGAGCAGTACTTC
CASSLADGYYEQYF
>TRBD1|TRBJ1-1|-|TRBV2
TGTGCCAGCAGGAAGACAGGGTCCGCCGCTGAAGCTTTCTTT
CASRKTGSAAEAFF
>-|TRBJ2-3|-|TRBV7-8
TGTGCCAGCAGCTTACCCCCCACAGATACGCAGTATTTT
CASSLPPTDTQYF
>TRBD2|TRBJ2-7|-|TRBV29-1
TGCAGCGTTGAAGATCGGGGGAGCGGGAGCGTTAAAGAGCAGTACTTC
CSVEDRGSGSVKEQYF
>-|TRBJ1-1|-|TRBV3-1
TGTGCCAGCAGCCAGGGGCGTAAGAACACTGAAGCTTTCTTT
CASSQGRKNTEAFF
>-|TRBJ1-3|-|TRBV6-6
TGTGCCAGCAGTCCTCAGGGACCGTCTGGAAACACCATATATTTT
CASSPQGPSGNTIYF
>-|TRBJ2-3|many|TRBV7-3
TGTGCCAGCAGCTTAATCGGGGGTGGCACAGATACGCAGTATTTT
CASSLIGGGTDTQYF
>TRBD2|TRBJ2-2|few|TRBV18
TGTGCCAGCTCACCACCTAATAGCGGGGGCTCCGGGGAGCTGTTTTTT
CASSPPNSGGSGELFF
>-|TRBJ1-1|few|TRBV11-3
TGTGCCAGCAGCCCTATTGGACAGACGAACACTGAAGCTTTCTTT
CASSPIGQTNTEAFF
>-|TRBJ2-5|many|TRBV20-1
TGCAGTGCTAGAGGACAGGCTAAGGGATGGACCCAGTACTTC
CSARGQAKGWTQYF
>-|TRBJ1-5|-|TRBV18
TGTGCCAGCTCAAACGGGTCTTATCAGCCCCAGCATTTT
CASSNGSYQPQHF